This T cell receptor beta chain was profiled in a study of human CD8 memory T cell subsets. This CDR3 contains 14 residues. The germline V gene encodes CDR1 MGHRA and CDR2 YSYEKL. Sequencing libraries of TCR beta were made by UMI-labeled 5' RACE. As processed by the authors: Each library (TCR beta) contained from about 2,800 up to roughly 18,000 functional CDR3 beta clonotypes. Following a re-call of the 5' RACE reads, TCRdb has one entry per CDR3 protein and lacks DNA. TCRdb's processing, not the authors' own work, is the source of the V and J calls. Its listing shows under 6,000 distinct CDR3 sequences. The identity of TPEX cells was that of CCR7+ PD-1+ TIGIT+ early memory CD8+ T cells with exhausted-like traits. The PBMC came from buffy coats of healthy donors. It was by negative magnetic separation that total CD8+ T cells were enriched.

V gene TRBV4-1 combines with J gene TRBJ1-4; lacking DNA, the TRBD1 call made by TCRdb goes unchecked. This TCR came from a human donor in good health. Sequencing input: CD8+ T cells from PBMCs. CDR3: CASSRQGRDEKLFF.